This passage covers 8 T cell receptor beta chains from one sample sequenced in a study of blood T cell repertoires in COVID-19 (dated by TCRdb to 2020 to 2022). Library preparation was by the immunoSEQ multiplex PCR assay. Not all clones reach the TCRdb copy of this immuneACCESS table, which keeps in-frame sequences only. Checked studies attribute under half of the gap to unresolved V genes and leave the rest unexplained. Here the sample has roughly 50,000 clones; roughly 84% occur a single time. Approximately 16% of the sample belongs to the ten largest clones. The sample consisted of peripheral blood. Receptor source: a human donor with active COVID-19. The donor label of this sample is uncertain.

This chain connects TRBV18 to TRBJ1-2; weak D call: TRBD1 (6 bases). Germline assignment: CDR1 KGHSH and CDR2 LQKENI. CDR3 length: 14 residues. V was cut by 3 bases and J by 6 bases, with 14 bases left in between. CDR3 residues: CASSPTGPGDGYTF. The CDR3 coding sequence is TGTGCCAGCTCACCCACAGGGCCTGGCGATGGCTACACCTTC.

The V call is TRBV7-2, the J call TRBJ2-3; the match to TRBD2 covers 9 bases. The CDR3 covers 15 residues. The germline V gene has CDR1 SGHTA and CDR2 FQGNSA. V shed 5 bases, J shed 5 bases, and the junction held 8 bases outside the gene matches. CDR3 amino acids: CASSKQRGAEDTQYF. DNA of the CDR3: TGTGCCAGCAGCAAGCAGCGGGGGGCAGAAGATACGCAGTATTTT.

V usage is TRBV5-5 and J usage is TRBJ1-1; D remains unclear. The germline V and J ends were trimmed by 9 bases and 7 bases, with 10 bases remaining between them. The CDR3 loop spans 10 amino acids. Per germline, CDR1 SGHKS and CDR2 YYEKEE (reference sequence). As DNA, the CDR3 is TGTGCCACCCTCACTATTGAAGCTTTCTTT. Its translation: CATLTIEAFF.

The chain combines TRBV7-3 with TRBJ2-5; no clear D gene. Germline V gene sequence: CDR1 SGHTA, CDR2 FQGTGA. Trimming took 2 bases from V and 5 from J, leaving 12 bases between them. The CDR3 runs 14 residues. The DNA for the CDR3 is TGTGCCAGCAGCTTAGATTCGAGCTTCGAGACCCAGTACTTC. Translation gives CASSLDSSFETQYF.

CDR3 loop: CASSYKAGGLEQYF. For the CDR3, the DNA is TGTGCCAGCAGTTACAAGGCGGGGGGGCTCGAGCAGTACTTC. The chain has TRBV6-5 and TRBJ2-7; 9 nucleotides line up with TRBD2. The V and J ends lost 2 bases and 6 bases, in that order; junction bases with no gene match: 5. There are 14 residues in the CDR3. Germline V gene data show CDR1 as MNHEY and CDR2 as SVGAGI.

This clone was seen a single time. The CDR3 here is CSVQGFRTGDTQYF. CDR3 DNA sequence: TGCAGCGTTCAGGGATTCCGTACTGGGGATACGCAGTATTTT. V and J are TRBV29-1 and TRBJ2-3, with a weak D call TRBD1 (5 bases). Germline assignment: CDR1 SQVTM and CDR2 ANQGSEA. Deletions cut 5 bases from V and 6 bases from J, with 18 bases between. The CDR3 has 14 amino acids.

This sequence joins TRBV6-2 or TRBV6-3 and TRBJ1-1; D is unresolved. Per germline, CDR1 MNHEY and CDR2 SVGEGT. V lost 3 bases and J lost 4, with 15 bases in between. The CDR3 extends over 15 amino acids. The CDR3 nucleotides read TGTGCCAGCAGTTATTTGGGGAGGGTGAGCACTGAAGCTTTCTTT. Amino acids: CASSYLGRVSTEAFF.

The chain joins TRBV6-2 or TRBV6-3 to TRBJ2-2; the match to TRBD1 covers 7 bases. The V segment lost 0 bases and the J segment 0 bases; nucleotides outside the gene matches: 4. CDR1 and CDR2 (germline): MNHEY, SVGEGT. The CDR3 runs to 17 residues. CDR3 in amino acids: CASSYSITGANTGELFF. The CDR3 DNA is TGTGCCAGCAGTTACTCGATAACAGGGGCGAACACCGGGGAGCTGTTTTTT.